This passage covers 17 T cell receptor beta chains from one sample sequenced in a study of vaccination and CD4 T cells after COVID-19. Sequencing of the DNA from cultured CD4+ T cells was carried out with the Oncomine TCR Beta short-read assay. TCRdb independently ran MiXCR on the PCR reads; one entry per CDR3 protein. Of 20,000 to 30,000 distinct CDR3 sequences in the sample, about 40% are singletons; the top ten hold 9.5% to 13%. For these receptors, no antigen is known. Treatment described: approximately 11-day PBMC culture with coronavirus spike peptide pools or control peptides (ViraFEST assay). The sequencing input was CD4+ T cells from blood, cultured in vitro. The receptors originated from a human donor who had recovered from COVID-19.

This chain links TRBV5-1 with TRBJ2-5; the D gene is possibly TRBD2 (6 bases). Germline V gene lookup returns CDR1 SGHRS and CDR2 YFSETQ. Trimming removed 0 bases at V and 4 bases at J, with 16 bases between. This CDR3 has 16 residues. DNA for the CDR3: TGCGCCAGCAGCTTGGACCCAGGGAGGATTAGAGAGACCCAGTACTTC. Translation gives CASSLDPGRIRETQYF.

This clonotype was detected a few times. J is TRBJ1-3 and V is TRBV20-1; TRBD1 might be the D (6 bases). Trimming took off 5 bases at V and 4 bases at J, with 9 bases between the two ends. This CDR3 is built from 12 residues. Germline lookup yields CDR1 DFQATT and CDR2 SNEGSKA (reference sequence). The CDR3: CSALTGGNTIYF. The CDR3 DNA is TGCAGTGCTTTAACAGGGGGAAACACCATATATTTT.

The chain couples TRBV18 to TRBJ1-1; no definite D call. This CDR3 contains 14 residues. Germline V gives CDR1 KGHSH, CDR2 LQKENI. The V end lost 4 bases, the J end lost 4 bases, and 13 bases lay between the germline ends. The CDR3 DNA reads TGTGCCAGCTCACTCTCGAGGGAGGGCACTGAAGCTTTCTTT. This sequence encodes CASSLSREGTEAFF.

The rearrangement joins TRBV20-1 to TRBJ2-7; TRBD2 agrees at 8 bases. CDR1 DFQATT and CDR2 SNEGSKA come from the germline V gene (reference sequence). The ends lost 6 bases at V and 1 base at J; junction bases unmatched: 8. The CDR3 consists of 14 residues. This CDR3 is CSATVAGRSYEQYF. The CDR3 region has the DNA TGCAGTGCAACTGTAGCGGGGCGTTCCTACGAGCAGTACTTC.

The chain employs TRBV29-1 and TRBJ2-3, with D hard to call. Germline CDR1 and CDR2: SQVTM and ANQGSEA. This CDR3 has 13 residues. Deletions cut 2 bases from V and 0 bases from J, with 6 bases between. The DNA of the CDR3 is TGCAGCGTTGAATCTAATAGCACAGATACGCAGTATTTT. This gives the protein CSVESNSTDTQYF.

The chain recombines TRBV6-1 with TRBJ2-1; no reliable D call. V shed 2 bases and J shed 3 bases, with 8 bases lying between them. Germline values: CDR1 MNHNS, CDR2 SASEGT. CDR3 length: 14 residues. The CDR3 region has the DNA TGTGCCAGCAGTGAAACCGACGACTACAATGAGCAGTTCTTC. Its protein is CASSETDDYNEQFF.

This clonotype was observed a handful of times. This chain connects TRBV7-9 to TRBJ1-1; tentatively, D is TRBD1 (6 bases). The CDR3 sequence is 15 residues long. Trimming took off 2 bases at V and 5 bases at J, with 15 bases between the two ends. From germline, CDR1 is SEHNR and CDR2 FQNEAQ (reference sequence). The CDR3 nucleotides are TGTGCCAGCAGCTTATACGGGGGCGCGGAGACTGAAGCTTTCTTT. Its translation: CASSLYGGAETEAFF.

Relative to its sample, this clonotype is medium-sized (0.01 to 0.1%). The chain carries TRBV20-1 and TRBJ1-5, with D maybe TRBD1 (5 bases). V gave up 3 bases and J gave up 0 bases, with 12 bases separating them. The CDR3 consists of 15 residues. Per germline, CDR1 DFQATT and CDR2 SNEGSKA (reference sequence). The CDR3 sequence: CSASGTSDSNQPQHF. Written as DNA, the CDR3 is TGCAGTGCTAGTGGGACGTCGGATAGCAATCAGCCCCAGCATTTT.

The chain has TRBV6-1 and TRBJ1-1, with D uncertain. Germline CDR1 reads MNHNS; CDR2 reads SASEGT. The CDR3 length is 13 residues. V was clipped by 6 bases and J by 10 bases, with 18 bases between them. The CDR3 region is CASSLTLGLTAFF. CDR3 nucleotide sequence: TGTGCCAGCAGCCTTACCTTGGGGTTAACAGCTTTCTTT.

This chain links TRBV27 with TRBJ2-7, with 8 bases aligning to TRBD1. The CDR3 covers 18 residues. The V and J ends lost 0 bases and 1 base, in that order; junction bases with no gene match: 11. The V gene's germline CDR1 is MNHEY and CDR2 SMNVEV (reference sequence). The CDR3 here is CASSLSNLGTGISYEQYF. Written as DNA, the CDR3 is TGTGCCAGCAGTTTATCGAATCTGGGGACAGGAATTTCCTACGAGCAGTACTTC.

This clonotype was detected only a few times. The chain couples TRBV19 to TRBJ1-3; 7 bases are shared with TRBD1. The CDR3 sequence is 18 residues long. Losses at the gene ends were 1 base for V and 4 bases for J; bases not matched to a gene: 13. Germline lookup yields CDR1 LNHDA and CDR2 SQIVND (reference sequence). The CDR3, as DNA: TGTGCCAGTAGTATAGGCATCCCACAGGGGATCTCCGGAAACACCATATATTTT. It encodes CASSIGIPQGISGNTIYF.

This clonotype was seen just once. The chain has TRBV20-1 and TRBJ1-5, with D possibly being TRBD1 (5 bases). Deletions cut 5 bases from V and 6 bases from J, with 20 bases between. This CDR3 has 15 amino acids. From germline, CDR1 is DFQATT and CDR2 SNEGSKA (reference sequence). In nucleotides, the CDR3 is TGCAGTGCTGTTGTGTTCGGGGGGATTACTCAGCCCCAGCATTTT. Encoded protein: CSAVVFGGITQPQHF.

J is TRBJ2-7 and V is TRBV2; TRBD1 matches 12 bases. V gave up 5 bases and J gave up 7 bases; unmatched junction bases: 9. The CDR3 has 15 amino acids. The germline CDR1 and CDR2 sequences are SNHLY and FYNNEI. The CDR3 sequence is CASSSSGQGAGEQYF. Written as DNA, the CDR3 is TGTGCCAGCAGTTCCTCGGGACAGGGGGCGGGTGAGCAGTACTTC. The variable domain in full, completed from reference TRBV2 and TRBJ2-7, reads EPEVTQTPSHQVTQMGQEVILRCVPISNHLYFYWYRQILGQKVEFLVSFYNNEISEKSEIFDDQFSVERPDGSNFTLKIRSTKLEDSAMYFCASSSSGQGAGEQYFGPGTRLTVT.

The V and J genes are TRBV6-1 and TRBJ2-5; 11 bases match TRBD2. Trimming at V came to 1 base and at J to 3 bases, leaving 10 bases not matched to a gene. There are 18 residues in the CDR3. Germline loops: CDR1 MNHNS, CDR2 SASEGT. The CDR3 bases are TGTGCCAGCAGTGAAGTGTTAGCGGGAGGGCCGAGTGAAGAGACCCAGTACTTC. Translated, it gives CASSEVLAGGPSEETQYF.

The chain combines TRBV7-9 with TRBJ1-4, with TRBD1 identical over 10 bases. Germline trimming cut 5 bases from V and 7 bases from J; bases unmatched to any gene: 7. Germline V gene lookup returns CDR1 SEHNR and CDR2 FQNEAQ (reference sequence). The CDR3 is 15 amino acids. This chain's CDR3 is CASSGQGGRGEKLFF. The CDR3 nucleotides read TGTGCCAGCAGCGGACAGGGGGGCCGTGGTGAAAAACTGTTTTTT.

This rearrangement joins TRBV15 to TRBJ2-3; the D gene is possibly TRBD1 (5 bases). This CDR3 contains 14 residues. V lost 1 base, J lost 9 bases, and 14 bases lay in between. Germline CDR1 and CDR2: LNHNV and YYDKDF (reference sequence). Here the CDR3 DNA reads TGTGCCACCAGCAGAGCCAGGGTTGTGAAGACGCAGTATTTT. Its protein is CATSRARVVKTQYF.

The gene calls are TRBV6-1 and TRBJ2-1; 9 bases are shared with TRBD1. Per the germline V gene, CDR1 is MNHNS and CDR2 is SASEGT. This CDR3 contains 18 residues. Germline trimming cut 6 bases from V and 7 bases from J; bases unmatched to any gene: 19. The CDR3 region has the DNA TGTGCCAGCAGGACGGGGGGACCCCTGACAGGGGGGGGTAATGAGCAGTTCTTC. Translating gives CASRTGGPLTGGGNEQFF.